The T cell receptor beta chain described here comes from a study of CD8+CD57+ T cells in acquired aplastic anemia. Looking at the study overall: CD4+ and CD8+ cells, once sorted, gave DNA averaging roughly 3.4 ug.

Patients picked for sequencing had shown CD8+CD57+ cell expansion detected by flow cytometry. Patients were therapy-naive when their blood was sampled. This CDR3 comprises 14 residues. CDR1 is MNHEY, CDR2 SVGAGI, per germline. Notes on the study in general: Significance was not reached for CD8+ Simpson's diversity between patients and controls.

Points on this clonotype: Its antigen is not identified. Since a much larger clone is just one base distant, this may be a read error.

Genomic DNA provided the template from which TCR beta VDJ and CDR3 profiles were obtained. TCRdb reanalysed the reads using MiXCR and keeps one entry per CDR3 protein. This sample has 150,000 to 170,000 distinct CDR3 sequences, with about 48% found just once. The source of this sequence is a human donor with aplastic anemia. The source material was sorted CD4+, CD8+, or CD8+CD57+ T cells (not recorded which) from PBMCs. This chain links TRBV6-5 with TRBJ2-5, with D hard to call. The CDR3 sequence: CASSYEAVQGTQYF. CDR3 DNA sequence: TGTGCCAGCAGTTACGAGGCAGTCCAAGGGACCCAGTACTTC.